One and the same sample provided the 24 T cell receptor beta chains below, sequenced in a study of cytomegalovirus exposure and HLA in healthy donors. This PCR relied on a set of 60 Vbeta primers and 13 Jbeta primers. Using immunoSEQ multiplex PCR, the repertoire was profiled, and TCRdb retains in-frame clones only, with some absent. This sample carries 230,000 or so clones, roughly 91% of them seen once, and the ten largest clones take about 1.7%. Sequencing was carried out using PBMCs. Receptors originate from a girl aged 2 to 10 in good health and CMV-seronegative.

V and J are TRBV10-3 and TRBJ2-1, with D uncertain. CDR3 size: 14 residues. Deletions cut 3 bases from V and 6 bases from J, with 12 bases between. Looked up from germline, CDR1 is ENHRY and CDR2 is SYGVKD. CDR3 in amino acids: CAISEMAVSNEQFF. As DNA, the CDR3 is TGTGCCATCAGTGAAATGGCGGTTTCCAATGAGCAGTTCTTC.

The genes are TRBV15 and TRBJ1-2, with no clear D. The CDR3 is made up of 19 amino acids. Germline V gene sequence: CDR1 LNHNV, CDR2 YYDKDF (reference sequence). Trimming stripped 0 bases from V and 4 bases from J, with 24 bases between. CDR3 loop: CATSRDVEAVTGFLYGYTF. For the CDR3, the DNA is TGTGCCACCAGCAGAGATGTGGAAGCGGTTACCGGGTTTCTCTATGGCTACACCTTC.

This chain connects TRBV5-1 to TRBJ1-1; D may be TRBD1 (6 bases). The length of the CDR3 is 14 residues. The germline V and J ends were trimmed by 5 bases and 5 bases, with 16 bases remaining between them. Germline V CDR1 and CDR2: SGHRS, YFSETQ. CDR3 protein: CASSRGGAATEAFF. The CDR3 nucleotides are TGCGCCAGCAGTAGGGGGGGCGCGGCGACTGAAGCTTTCTTT.

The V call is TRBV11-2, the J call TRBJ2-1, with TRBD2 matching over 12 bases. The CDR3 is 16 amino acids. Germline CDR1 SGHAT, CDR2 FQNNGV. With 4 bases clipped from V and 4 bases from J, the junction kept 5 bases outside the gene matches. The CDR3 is CASSSFGTSGYNEQFF. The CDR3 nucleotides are TGTGCCAGCAGCTCCTTCGGGACTAGCGGGTACAATGAGCAGTTCTTC.

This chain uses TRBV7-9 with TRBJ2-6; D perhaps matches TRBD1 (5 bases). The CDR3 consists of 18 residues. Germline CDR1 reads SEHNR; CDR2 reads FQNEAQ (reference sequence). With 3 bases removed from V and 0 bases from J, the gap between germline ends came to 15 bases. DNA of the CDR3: TGTGCCAGCAGCTTTCTGCCTGGGGCCCTCTCTGGGGCCAACGTCCTGACTTTC. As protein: CASSFLPGALSGANVLTF.

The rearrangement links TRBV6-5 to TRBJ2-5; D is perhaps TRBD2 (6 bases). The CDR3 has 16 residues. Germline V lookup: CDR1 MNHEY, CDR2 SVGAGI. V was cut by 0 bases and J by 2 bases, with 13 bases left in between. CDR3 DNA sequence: TGTGCCAGCAGTTACTCTCTAGCGAGAAATCAAGAGACCCAGTACTTC. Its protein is CASSYSLARNQETQYF.

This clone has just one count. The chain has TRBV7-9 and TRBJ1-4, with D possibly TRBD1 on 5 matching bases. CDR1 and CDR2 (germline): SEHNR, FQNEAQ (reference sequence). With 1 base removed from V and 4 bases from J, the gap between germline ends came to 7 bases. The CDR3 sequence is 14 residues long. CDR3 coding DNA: TGTGCCAGCAGCTTAGTGGGGGGTAATGAAAAACTGTTTTTT. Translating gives CASSLVGGNEKLFF.

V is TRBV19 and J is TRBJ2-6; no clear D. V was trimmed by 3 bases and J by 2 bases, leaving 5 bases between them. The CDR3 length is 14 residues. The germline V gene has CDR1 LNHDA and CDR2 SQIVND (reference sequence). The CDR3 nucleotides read TGTGCCAGTAGTATGTCTGCTGGGGCCAACGTCCTGACTTTC. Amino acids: CASSMSAGANVLTF.

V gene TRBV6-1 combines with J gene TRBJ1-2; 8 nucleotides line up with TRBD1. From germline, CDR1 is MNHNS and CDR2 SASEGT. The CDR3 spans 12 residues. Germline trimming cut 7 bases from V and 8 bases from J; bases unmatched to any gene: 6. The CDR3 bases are TGTGCCAGCATCGGACAGGGAGGGGGCTACACCTTC. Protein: CASIGQGGGYTF.

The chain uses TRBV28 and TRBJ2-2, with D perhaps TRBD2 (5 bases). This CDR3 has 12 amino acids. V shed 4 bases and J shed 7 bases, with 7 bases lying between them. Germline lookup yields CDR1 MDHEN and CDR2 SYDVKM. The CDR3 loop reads CASSSGYGELFF. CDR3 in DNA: TGTGCCAGCAGTTCGGGGTACGGGGAGCTGTTTTTT. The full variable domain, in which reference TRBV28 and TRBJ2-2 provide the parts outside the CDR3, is DVKVTQSSRYLVKRTGEKVFLECVQDMDHENMFWYRQDPGLGLRLIYFSYDVKMKEKGDIPEGYSVSREKKERFSLILESASTNQTSMYLCASSSGYGELFFGEGSRLTVL.

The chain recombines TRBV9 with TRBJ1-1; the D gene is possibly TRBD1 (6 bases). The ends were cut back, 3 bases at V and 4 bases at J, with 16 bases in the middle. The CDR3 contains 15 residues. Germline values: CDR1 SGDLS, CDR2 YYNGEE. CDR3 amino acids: CASSDQGIGSTEAFF. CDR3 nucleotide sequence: TGTGCCAGCAGCGATCAGGGGATTGGGAGCACTGAAGCTTTCTTT.

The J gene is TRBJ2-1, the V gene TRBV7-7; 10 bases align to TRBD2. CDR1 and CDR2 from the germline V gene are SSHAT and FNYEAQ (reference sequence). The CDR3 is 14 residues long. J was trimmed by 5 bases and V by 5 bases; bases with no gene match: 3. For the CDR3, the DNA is TGTGCCAGCAGCCGGGGACTAGCGAACAATGAGCAGTTCTTC. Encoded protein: CASSRGLANNEQFF.

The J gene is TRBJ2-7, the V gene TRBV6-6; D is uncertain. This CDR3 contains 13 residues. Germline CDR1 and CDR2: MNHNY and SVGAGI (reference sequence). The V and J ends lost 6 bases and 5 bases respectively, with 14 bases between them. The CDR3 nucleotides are TGTGCCAGCAGCCCATGGAGTACCCACGAGCAGTACTTC. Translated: CASSPWSTHEQYF.

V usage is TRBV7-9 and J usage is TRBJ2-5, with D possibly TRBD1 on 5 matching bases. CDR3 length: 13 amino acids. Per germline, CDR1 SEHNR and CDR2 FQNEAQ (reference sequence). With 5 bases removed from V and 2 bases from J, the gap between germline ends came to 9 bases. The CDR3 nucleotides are TGTGCCAGCAGCCCTTGGACACAAGAGACCCAGTACTTC. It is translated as CASSPWTQETQYF.

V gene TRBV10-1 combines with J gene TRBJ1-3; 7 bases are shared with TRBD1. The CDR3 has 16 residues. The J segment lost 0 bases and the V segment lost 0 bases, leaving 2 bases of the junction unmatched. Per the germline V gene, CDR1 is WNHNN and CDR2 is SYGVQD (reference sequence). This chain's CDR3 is CASSESTGYSGNTIYF. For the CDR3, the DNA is TGCGCCAGCAGTGAGTCGACAGGGTACTCTGGAAACACCATATATTTT.

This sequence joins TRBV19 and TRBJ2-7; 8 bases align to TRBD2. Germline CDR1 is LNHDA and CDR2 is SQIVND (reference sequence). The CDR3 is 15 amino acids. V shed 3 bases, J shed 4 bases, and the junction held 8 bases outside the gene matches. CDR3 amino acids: CASSMEASGSYEQYF. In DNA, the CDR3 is TGTGCCAGTAGTATGGAAGCTAGCGGGTCATACGAGCAGTACTTC.

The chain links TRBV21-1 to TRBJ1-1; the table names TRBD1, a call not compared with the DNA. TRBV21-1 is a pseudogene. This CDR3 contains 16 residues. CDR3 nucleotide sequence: TGTGCCAGCAGCAAGATCGGATGGACACCGAACACTGAAGCTTTCTTT. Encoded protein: CASSKIGWTPNTEAFF.

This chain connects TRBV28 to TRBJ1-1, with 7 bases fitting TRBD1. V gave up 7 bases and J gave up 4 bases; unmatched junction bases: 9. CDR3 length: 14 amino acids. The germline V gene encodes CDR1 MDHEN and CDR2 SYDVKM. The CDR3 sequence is CASKWRGLGTEAFF. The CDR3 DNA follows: TGTGCCAGCAAATGGAGGGGGCTGGGCACTGAAGCTTTCTTT.

The CDR3 DNA reads as TGTGCCAGCAGTACTCCTGTGCGGGAGGGGGTAGATACGCAGTATTTT. It encodes CASSTPVREGVDTQYF. V usage is TRBV6-6 and J usage is TRBJ2-3; 9 bases are a match to TRBD2. The CDR3 has 16 amino acids. J lost 5 bases, V lost 5 bases, and 11 bases had no gene match. Per the germline V gene, CDR1 is MNHNY and CDR2 is SVGAGI (reference sequence).

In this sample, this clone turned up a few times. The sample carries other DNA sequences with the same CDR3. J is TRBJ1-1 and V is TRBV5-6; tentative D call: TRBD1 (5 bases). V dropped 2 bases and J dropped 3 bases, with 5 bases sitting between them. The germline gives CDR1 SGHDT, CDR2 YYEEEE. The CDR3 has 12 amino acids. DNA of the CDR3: TGTGCCAGCAGCTTAGGGGACACTGAAGCTTTCTTT. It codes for CASSLGDTEAFF.

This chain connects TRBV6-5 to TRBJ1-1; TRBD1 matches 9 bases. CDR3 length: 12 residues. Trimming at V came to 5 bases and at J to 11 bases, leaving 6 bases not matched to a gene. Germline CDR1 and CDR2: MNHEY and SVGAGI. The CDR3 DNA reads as TGTGCCAGCAGTAGGACAGGGGTTCGGGCTTTCTTT. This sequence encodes CASSRTGVRAFF.

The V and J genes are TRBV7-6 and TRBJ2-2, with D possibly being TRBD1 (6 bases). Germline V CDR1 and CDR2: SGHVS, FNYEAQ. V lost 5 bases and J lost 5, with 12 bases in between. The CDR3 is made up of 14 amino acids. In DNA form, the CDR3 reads TGTGCCAGCAGCACCTCAACAGGGACCGGGGAGCTGTTTTTT. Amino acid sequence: CASSTSTGTGELFF.

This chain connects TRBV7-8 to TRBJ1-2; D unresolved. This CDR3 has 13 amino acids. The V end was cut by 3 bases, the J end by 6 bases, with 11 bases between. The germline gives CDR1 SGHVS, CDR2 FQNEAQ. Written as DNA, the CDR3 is TGTGCCAGCAGCTTGACCCGGGGTAATGGCTACACCTTC. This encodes CASSLTRGNGYTF.

The CDR3 loop is CASSSGLAGGNRRDTQYF. CDR3 in DNA: TGTGCCAGCAGCTCGGGACTAGCGGGGGGCAACCGACGAGATACGCAGTATTTT. The chain recombines TRBV5-4 with TRBJ2-3; 15 positions match TRBD2. The germline CDR1 and CDR2 sequences are SGHNT and YYREEE (reference sequence). The CDR3 totals 18 residues. Trimming removed 3 bases from V and 5 bases from J; junction bases left unmatched: 10.